The next 9 T cell receptor beta chains were all read from a single sample in a study of T-cell memory formation after mild COVID-19. TCRdb reanalysed the 5' RACE reads using MiXCR and keeps one entry per CDR3 protein. In the table there are about 350,000 distinct CDR3 sequences, around 15% of which are singletons. What was sequenced was PBMCs or a T cell subset sorted from them (not recorded which). Receptors originate from a young man who had mild COVID-19 (a few samples of this study predate the infection). Cell type and time point are not known.

Only a few counts were recorded for this clonotype. The chain employs TRBV20-1 and TRBJ2-1; TRBD2 matches 10 bases. CDR1 is DFQATT, CDR2 SNEGSKA, per germline (reference sequence). After removal of 3 bases from V and 9 bases from J, the junction contained 8 bases not matched to a gene. The CDR3 spans 14 residues. The DNA for the CDR3 is TGCAGTGCTAGTCTGGCTAGCGGGGGAAGTGAGCAGTTCTTC. This translates into CSASLASGGSEQFF.

This clonotype was counted a few times. The chain carries TRBV20-1 and TRBJ2-7; either TRBD1 or TRBD2 may supply D (5 bases each). The CDR3 consists of 16 residues. V lost 0 bases and J lost 3, with 18 bases in between. Per germline, CDR1 DFQATT and CDR2 SNEGSKA (reference sequence). The CDR3 here is CSARDRDRTPYYEQYF. In DNA form, the CDR3 reads TGCAGTGCTAGAGACAGGGATAGGACTCCCTACTACGAGCAGTACTTC.

This clonotype was detected a few times. The chain employs TRBV29-1 and TRBJ2-3; D not certain. V was pared by 6 bases and J by 5 bases, with 15 bases between. CDR3 length: 13 residues. Germline CDR1 and CDR2: SQVTM and ANQGSEA. Here the CDR3 DNA reads TGCAGCGTCTTCGCCCCTAGTAGAGATACGCAGTATTTT. It codes for CSVFAPSRDTQYF.

This clonotype was seen ten or more times. The chain combines TRBV7-2 with TRBJ1-6; D remains ambiguous. Germline V gene sequence: CDR1 SGHTA, CDR2 FQGNSA. The CDR3 runs 14 residues. V was pared by 4 bases and J by 8 bases, with 12 bases between. The CDR3 loop is CASSSQAGDSPLHF. CDR3 coding DNA: TGTGCCAGCAGCTCCCAGGCCGGGGATTCACCCCTCCACTTT.

The sample holds many counts of this clonotype. This sequence joins TRBV6-2 or TRBV6-3 and TRBJ2-1; 8 bases agree with TRBD2. This CDR3 is 15 amino acids long. The germline gives CDR1 MNHEY, CDR2 SVGEGT. V trimming: 2 bases; J trimming: 8 bases; junction bases outside the gene matches: 8. CDR3 sequence (DNA): TGTGCCAGCAGTTACGGTCGGGGGGGCAGGGATGAGCAGTTCTTC. Residues: CASSYGRGGRDEQFF.

This clonotype was picked up many times. The gene calls are TRBV5-1 and TRBJ1-4; 8 nucleotides match TRBD1. The CDR3 spans 16 residues. The trim removed 4 bases at V and 4 bases at J, leaving 9 bases unmatched. Germline CDR1 and CDR2: SGHRS and YFSETQ. The CDR3 DNA is TGCGCCAGCAGCCTACAAGGAACAGGGGGTAATGAAAAACTGTTTTTT. It encodes CASSLQGTGGNEKLFF.

V usage is TRBV7-3 and J usage is TRBJ2-1; perhaps TRBD2 as D (7 bases). The CDR3 length is 16 residues. The V gene lost 4 bases and the J gene lost 4 bases, with 17 bases spanning the gap. Germline loops: CDR1 SGHTA, CDR2 FQGTGA. The DNA for the CDR3 is TGTGCCAGCAGCTCCCTCGCGGGGGCCGCGTACAATGAGCAGTTCTTC. Residues: CASSSLAGAAYNEQFF.

This clonotype was counted a few times. The chain combines TRBV6-2 or TRBV6-3 with TRBJ2-5, with unresolved D. The CDR3 covers 16 residues. V was cut by 4 bases and J by 0 bases, with 15 bases left in between. Germline CDR1 MNHEY, CDR2 SVGEGT. As DNA, the CDR3 is TGTGCCAGCAGTTCAAGACTTTTAACGGACCAAGAGACCCAGTACTTC. The encoded protein is CASSSRLLTDQETQYF.

The chain recombines TRBV5-4 with TRBJ2-1, with a tentative D call TRBD2 (5 bases). Deletions cut 0 bases from V and 5 bases from J, with 18 bases between. The CDR3 extends over 17 amino acids. Germline V gives CDR1 SGHNT, CDR2 YYREEE (reference sequence). The CDR3 DNA reads as TGTGCCAGCAGCTTGGCCCCTCTCGGAGGCCCCCACAATGAGCAGTTCTTC. It specifies CASSLAPLGGPHNEQFF.